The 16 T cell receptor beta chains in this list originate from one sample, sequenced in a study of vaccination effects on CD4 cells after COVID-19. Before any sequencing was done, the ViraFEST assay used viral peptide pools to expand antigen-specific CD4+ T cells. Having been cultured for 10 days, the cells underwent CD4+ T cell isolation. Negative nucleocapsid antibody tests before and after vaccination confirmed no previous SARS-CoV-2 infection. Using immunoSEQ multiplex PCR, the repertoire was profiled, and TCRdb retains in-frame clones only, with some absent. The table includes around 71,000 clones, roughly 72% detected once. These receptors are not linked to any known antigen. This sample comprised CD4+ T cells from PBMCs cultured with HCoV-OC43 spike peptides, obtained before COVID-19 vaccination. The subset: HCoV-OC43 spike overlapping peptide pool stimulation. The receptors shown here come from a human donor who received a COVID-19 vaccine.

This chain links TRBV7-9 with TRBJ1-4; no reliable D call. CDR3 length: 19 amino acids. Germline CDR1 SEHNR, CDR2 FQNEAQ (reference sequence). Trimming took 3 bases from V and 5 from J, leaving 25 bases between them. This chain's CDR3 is CASSFVGWRPQEENEKLFF. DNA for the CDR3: TGTGCCAGCAGCTTCGTAGGGTGGAGGCCGCAGGAAGAGAATGAAAAACTGTTTTTT.

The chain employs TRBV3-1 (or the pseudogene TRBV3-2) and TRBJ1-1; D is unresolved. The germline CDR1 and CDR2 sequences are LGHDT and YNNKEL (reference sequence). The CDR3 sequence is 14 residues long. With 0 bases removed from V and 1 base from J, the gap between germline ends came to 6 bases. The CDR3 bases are TGTGCCAGCAGCCAAGAAGTAGCGAACACTGAAGCTTTCTTT. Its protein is CASSQEVANTEAFF.

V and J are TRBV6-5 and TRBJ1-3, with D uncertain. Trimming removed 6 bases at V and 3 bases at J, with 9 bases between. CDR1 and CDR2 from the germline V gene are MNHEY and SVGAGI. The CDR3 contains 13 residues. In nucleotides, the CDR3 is TGTGCCAGCAGAAGCCATAATGGAAACACCATATATTTT. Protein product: CASRSHNGNTIYF.

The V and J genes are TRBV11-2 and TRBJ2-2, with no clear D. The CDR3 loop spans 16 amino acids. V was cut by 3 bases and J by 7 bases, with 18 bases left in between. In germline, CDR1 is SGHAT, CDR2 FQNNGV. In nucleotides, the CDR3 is TGTGCCAGCAGCTTTTTAATGCCAGTGGGTGTCGGGGAGCTGTTTTTT. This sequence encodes CASSFLMPVGVGELFF.

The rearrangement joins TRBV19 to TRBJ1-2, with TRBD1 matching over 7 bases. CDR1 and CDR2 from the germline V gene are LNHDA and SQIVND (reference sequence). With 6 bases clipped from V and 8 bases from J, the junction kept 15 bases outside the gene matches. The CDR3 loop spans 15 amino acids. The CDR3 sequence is CASSPWDSRAKGYTF. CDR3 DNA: TGTGCCAGTAGCCCCTGGGACAGCCGGGCGAAAGGCTACACCTTC.

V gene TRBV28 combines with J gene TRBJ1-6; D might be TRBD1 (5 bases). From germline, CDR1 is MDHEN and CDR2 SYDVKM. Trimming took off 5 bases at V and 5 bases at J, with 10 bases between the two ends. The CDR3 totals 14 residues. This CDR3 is CASSTRGDNSPLHF. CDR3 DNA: TGTGCCAGCAGTACCCGGGGGGATAATTCACCCCTCCACTTT.

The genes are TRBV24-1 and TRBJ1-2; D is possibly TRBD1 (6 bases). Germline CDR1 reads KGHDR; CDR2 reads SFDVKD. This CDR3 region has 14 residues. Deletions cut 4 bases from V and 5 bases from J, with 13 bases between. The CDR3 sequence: CATSEARTDYGYTF. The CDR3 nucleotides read TGTGCCACCAGTGAGGCAAGGACAGATTATGGCTACACCTTC.

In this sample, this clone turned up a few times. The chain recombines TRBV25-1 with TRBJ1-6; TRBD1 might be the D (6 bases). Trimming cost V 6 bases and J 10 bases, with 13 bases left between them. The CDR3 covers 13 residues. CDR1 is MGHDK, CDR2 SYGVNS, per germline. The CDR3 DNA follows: TGTGCCAGCAGAGGGACATCTTCCTCACCCCTCCACTTT. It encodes CASRGTSSSPLHF. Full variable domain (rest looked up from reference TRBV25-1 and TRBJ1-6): EADIYQTPRYLVIGTGKKITLECSQTMGHDKMYWYQQDPGMELHLIHYSYGVNSTEKGDLSSESTVSRIRTEHFPLTLESARPSHTSQYLCASRGTSSSPLHFGNGTRLTVT.

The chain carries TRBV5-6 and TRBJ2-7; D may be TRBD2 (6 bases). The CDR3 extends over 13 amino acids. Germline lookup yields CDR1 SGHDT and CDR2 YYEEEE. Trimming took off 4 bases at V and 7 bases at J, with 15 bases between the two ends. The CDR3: CASSRLDGGEQYV. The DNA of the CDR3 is TGTGCCAGCAGCCGGTTGGACGGGGGAGAGCAGTACGTC.

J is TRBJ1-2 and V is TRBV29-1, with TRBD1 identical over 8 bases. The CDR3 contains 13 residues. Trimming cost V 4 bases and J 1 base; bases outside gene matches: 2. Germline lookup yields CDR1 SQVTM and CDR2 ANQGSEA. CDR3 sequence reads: CSVVDRVNYGYTF. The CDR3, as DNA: TGCAGCGTTGTGGACAGGGTTAACTATGGCTACACCTTC.

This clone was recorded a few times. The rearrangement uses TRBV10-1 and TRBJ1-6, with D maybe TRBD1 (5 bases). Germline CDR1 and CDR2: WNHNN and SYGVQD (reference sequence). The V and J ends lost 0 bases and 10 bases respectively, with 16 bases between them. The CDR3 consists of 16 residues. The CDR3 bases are TGCGCCAGCAGTGAGTCGACGGGGGTAATCGCGTCACCCCTCCACTTT. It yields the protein CASSESTGVIASPLHF.

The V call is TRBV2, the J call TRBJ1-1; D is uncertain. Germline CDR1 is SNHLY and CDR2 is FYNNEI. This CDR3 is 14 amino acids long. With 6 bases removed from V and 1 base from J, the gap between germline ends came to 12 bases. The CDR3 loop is CASSLRGENTEAFF. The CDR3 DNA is TGTGCCAGCAGCTTACGGGGAGAGAACACTGAAGCTTTCTTT.

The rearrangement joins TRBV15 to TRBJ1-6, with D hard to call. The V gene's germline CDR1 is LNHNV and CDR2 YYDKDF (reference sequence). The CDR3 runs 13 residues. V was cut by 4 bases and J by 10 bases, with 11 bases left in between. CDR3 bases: TGTGCCACCAGCACTATCGGGAAATCACCCCTCCACTTT. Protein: CATSTIGKSPLHF.

CDR3 bases: TGTGCCAGCGAGCGGGGGGGAGGTACGCAGTATTTT. Translated: CASERGGGTQYF. The V gene is TRBV7-8, the J gene TRBJ2-3, with 10 nucleotides matching TRBD2. Germline V gene data show CDR1 as SGHVS and CDR2 as FQNEAQ. The CDR3 contains 12 residues. Trimming cost V 8 bases and J 8 bases; bases outside gene matches: 4.

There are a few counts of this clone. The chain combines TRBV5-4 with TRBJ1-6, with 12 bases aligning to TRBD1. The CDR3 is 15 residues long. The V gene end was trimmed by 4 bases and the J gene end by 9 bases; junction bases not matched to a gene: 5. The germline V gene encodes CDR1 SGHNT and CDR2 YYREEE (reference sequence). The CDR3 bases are TGTGCCAGCAGCCCCCGGGACAGGGGGCCTTCACCCCTCCACTTT. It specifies CASSPRDRGPSPLHF.

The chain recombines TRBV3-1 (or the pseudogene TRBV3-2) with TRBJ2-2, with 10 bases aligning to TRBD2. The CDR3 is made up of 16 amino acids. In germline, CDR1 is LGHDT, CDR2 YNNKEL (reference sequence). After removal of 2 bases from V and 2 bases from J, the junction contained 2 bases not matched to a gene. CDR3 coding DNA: TGTGCCAGCAGCCAACTAGCGGGGGCCAACACCGGGGAGCTGTTTTTT. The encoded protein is CASSQLAGANTGELFF.